A selection of T cell receptor beta chains follows, all from one sample in a study of blood T cell repertoires in COVID-19. Assay: immunoSEQ multiplex PCR; the TCRdb copy retains only in-frame clones and omits some. The table lists roughly 150,000 clones, roughly four fifths of them singletons. Material: peripheral blood. Every receptor here comes from a human donor in a cohort sampled during active COVID-19. Each CDR3 is given with its conserved first and last residue. D genes are given only for firm matches. Expanded clones are given a class, and other clones once, few, many or no size at all.

clone_size	d_call	v_call	j_call	cdr3_aa	cdr3_nt
-	TRBD1	TRBV4-3	TRBJ1-1	CASSHRGRFSGTEAFF	TGCGCCAGCAGCCATAGGGGGCGGTTTTCTGGGACTGAAGCTTTCTTT
-	-	TRBV6-5	TRBJ2-3	CASSYTTGSRDTQYF	TGTGCCAGCAGTTACACGACAGGATCTAGGGATACGCAGTATTTT
-	TRBD1	TRBV7-2	TRBJ1-1	CASSQRFLDRGGTEAFF	TGTGCCAGCAGCCAACGATTCCTTGACAGGGGCGGTACTGAAGCTTTCTTT
once	TRBD1	TRBV11-2	TRBJ2-7	CASRPRTGRSYEQYF	TGTGCCAGCAGACCTAGGACAGGGCGGTCCTACGAGCAGTACTTC
once	-	TRBV9	TRBJ2-1	CASSVTSREYNEQFF	TGTGCCAGCAGCGTGACTAGTAGGGAATACAATGAGCAGTTCTTC
once	-	TRBV10-2	TRBJ1-3	CASSDPGSGNTIYF	TGCGCCAGCAGTGATCCGGGTTCTGGAAACACCATATATTTT
-	TRBD1	TRBV9	TRBJ1-5	CASSPSGGGNQPQHF	TGTGCCAGCAGCCCCTCAGGGGGCGGCAATCAGCCCCAGCATTTT
-	TRBD1	TRBV7-2	TRBJ2-3	CASSPGQGADTQYF	TGTGCCAGCAGCCCTGGACAGGGAGCGGATACGCAGTATTTT
few	TRBD2	TRBV7-2	TRBJ2-1	CASSLVGTSGHNEQFF	TGTGCCAGCAGCTTAGTGGGCACTAGCGGTCACAATGAGCAGTTCTTC
-	TRBD2	TRBV3-1/TRBV3-2	TRBJ2-7	CASSSSGVSYEQYF	TGTGCCAGCAGTTCCAGCGGGGTCTCCTACGAGCAGTACTTC
once	TRBD1	TRBV6-4	TRBJ1-2	CASSAGTGDYGYTF	TGTGCCAGCAGTGCCGGGACAGGGGACTATGGCTACACCTTC
once	-	TRBV5-6	TRBJ2-1	CASKPSTGYNEQFF	TGTGCCAGCAAACCGTCGACAGGTTACAATGAGCAGTTCTTC
-	TRBD2	TRBV24-1	TRBJ2-1	CATRREWSYNEQFF	TGTGCCACCAGGCGGGAGTGGTCCTACAATGAGCAGTTCTTC
-	-	TRBV9	TRBJ1-4	CASSVAGDSEKLFF	TGTGCCAGCAGCGTAGCAGGGGATAGCGAAAAACTGTTTTTT
-	-	TRBV7-9	TRBJ2-3	CASSLASSLVSTDTQYF	TGTGCCAGCAGCTTAGCCTCGAGCCTAGTGAGCACAGATACGCAGTATTTT
few	-	TRBV27	TRBJ1-6	CASSLSIGIGSPLHF	TGTGCCAGCAGTTTATCGATCGGGATTGGTTCACCCCTCCACTTT
-	-	TRBV6-5	TRBJ2-7	CASQRQTYEQYF	TGTGCCAGCCAAAGACAAACCTACGAGCAGTACTTC
-	TRBD1	TRBV6-5	TRBJ1-4	CASSYSGQAHEKLFF	TGTGCCAGCAGTTACAGCGGACAGGCACATGAAAAACTGTTTTTT
-	-	TRBV3-1/TRBV3-2	TRBJ2-1	CASSQMGGEQFF	TGTGCCAGCAGCCAAATGGGGGGTGAGCAGTTCTTC
once	-	TRBV29-1	TRBJ2-1	CSVDIFGDEQFF	TGCAGCGTTGATATTTTCGGGGATGAGCAGTTCTTC
few	TRBD1	TRBV4-1	TRBJ1-2	CASSQGQGSYGYTF	TGCGCCAGCAGCCAGGGACAGGGGAGTTATGGCTACACCTTC
-	TRBD1	TRBV29-1	TRBJ2-5	CSSPGQGTGETQYF	TGCAGCTCTCCGGGACAGGGGACTGGAGAGACCCAGTACTTC
-	TRBD1	TRBV11-2	TRBJ2-5	CASSPGQLQETQYF	TGTGCCAGCAGCCCGGGACAGCTACAAGAGACCCAGTACTTC
-	-	TRBV6-5	TRBJ2-4	CASSYSSLAKNIQYF	TGTGCCAGCAGTTACTCGTCTCTAGCCAAAAACATTCAGTACTTC
few	TRBD1	TRBV11-2	TRBJ1-3	CASSPRTGVGNTIYF	TGTGCCAGCAGCCCGCGGACAGGGGTTGGAAACACCATATATTTT
few	-	TRBV28	TRBJ1-3	CASRSSSSGNTIYF	TGTGCCAGCAGATCATCTAGCTCTGGAAACACCATATATTTT
-	TRBD1	TRBV14	TRBJ2-7	CASSQTQGASYEQYF	TGTGCCAGCAGCCAAACCCAGGGGGCCTCCTACGAGCAGTACTTC
-	-	TRBV6-5	TRBJ2-1	CASSYSRGNEQFF	TGTGCCAGCAGTTACTCGAGAGGGAACGAGCAGTTCTTC
-	TRBD1	TRBV5-4	TRBJ1-1	CASSRTGVPGAFF	TGTGCCAGCAGCAGGACAGGGGTGCCGGGAGCTTTCTTT
-	-	TRBV11-2	TRBJ2-7	CASSLRGGDEQYF	TGTGCCAGCAGCTTGAGGGGCGGGGACGAGCAGTACTTC
-	TRBD1	TRBV6-1	TRBJ2-3	CASSDRGRDTDTQYF	TGTGCCAGCAGTGACAGGGGGCGGGACACAGATACGCAGTATTTT
-	-	TRBV2	TRBJ2-5	CASRSGTNQETQYF	TGTGCCAGCAGGTCCGGGACAAACCAAGAGACCCAGTACTTC
-	TRBD1	TRBV14	TRBJ2-7	CASSRDRAYEQYF	TGTGCCAGCAGCAGGGACAGGGCCTACGAGCAGTACTTC
-	TRBD2	TRBV27	TRBJ2-3	CASKSGGWDTQYF	TGTGCCAGCAAGTCGGGGGGTTGGGATACGCAGTATTTT
-	-	TRBV19	TRBJ2-4	CASSLDIEEAKNIQYF	TGTGCCAGTAGCCTGGACATTGAGGAGGCCAAAAACATTCAGTACTTC
-	TRBD1	TRBV10-3	TRBJ1-1	CAISNPDRDTEAFF	TGTGCCATCAGTAACCCGGACAGGGACACTGAAGCTTTCTTT
-	TRBD2	TRBV28	TRBJ2-1	CASSASGPPYNEQFF	TGTGCCAGCAGCGCTAGCGGGCCTCCCTACAATGAGCAGTTCTTC
-	TRBD1	TRBV5-6	TRBJ2-7	CASSPGTGRMEGEQYF	TGTGCCAGCAGCCCCGGGACAGGGCGTATGGAGGGCGAGCAGTACTTC
-	-	TRBV5-6	TRBJ2-5	CASSFQEQETQYF	TGTGCCAGCAGCTTTCAGGAACAAGAGACCCAGTACTTC
-	-	TRBV5-8	TRBJ1-5	CASSPAIRENQPQHF	TGTGCCAGCAGCCCCGCTATCAGGGAAAATCAGCCCCAGCATTTT
-	TRBD2	TRBV11-2	TRBJ2-7	CASSPGPSGRAWEQYF	TGTGCCAGCAGCCCAGGTCCTAGCGGGAGGGCATGGGAGCAGTACTTC
once	TRBD2	TRBV6-5	TRBJ2-7	CASRASGGSYEQYF	TGTGCCAGCAGAGCTAGCGGGGGCTCCTACGAGCAGTACTTC
many	TRBD2	TRBV6-5	TRBJ2-1	CASKTKRGTGNEQFF	TGTGCCAGCAAAACTAAGCGGGGGACGGGGAATGAGCAGTTCTTC
-	-	TRBV5-4	TRBJ2-7	CASSHDRFEQYF	TGTGCCAGCAGCCACGACAGATTCGAGCAGTACTTC
-	-	TRBV18	TRBJ2-7	CASSATTGTYEQYF	TGTGCCAGCTCTGCTACGACAGGGACTTACGAGCAGTACTTC
-	TRBD2	TRBV29-1	TRBJ2-2	CSASPGLAGATGELFF	TGCAGCGCCTCACCGGGACTAGCGGGAGCTACCGGGGAGCTGTTTTTT
-	-	TRBV28	TRBJ1-2	CASRLSDYGYTF	TGTGCCAGCCGTCTGTCTGACTATGGCTACACCTTC
once	-	TRBV10-1	TRBJ1-1	CASRQGMNTEAFF	TGCGCCAGCAGACAGGGAATGAACACTGAAGCTTTCTTT
-	-	TRBV5-1	TRBJ1-1	CASSLGRTGRNTEAFF	TGCGCCAGCAGCTTGGGACGGACGGGGAGGAACACTGAAGCTTTCTTT